One T cell receptor beta chain is described in this entry. Its antigen is undetermined. Here immunoSEQ multiplex PCR was the method, and the copy in TCRdb shows in-frame clones only, minus some. The sample consists of roughly 17,000 clones, around three quarters of them appearing once. The sample belongs to a study of vaccination effects on CD4 cells after COVID-19. Overall study context: Both early and late time points after vaccination provided samples from a few convalescent patients. Samples were taken post-vaccine, and their median timing was 72 days after the second dose.

CDR1 is SGDLS and CDR2 is YYNGEE in the germline V gene. The CDR3 spans 13 residues. With 2 bases removed from V and 8 bases from J, the gap between germline ends came to 11 bases. ViraFEST used viral peptide pools to expand antigen-specific CD4+ T cells before sequencing. With 10 to 11 days of culture completed, CD4+ T cells were isolated. Infection dated between March and December 2020, before the Alpha, Beta and Delta variants reached the United States. Participants were given two doses of BNT162b2 or mRNA-1273 vaccine. On both days 3 and 7, half of the culture medium was replaced with IL-2 medium.

The sequence derives from a human donor who had a prior SARS-CoV-2 infection. The chain employs TRBV9 and TRBJ2-1, with D unresolved. The sequencing used CD4+ T cells from PBMCs cultured with SARS-CoV-2 spike peptides, collected after COVID-19 vaccination. CDR3 nucleotide sequence: TGTGCCAGCAGCGTGGCTAGAATGGATGAGCAGTTCTTC. Its translation is CASSVARMDEQFF.